The rows below give T cell receptor beta chains drawn from one sample of a study of long-term antiretroviral therapy in people with HIV. The method was immunoSEQ multiplex PCR; TCRdb's version includes in-frame clones alone and lacks a portion of them. In the table there are tens of thousands of clones, about 86% of which are singletons. The sequencing used unsorted PBMCs, collected 0.8 years after starting antiretroviral therapy. The receptors were gathered from a woman aged 25 to 39 with HIV. Each CDR3 is given with its conserved first and last residue. Fields, in order: D gene, clone size, J gene, V gene, CDR3 DNA, CDR3 protein. D genes are given only for firm matches. Clone size is given for some rows only: seen once, a few or many times, or a class if the clone is expanded.

>-|-|TRBJ2-7|TRBV6-5
TGTGCCAGCAGTTACCGGGGAAGGGGGGCCTACGAGCAGTACTTC
CASSYRGRGAYEQYF
>-|-|TRBJ2-1|TRBV7-9
TGTGCCAGCAGCTTAGACAGTCACTACAATGAGCAGTTCTTC
CASSLDSHYNEQFF
>-|-|TRBJ1-1|TRBV14
TGTGCCAGCAGCCAAGCGAAGGCGGTTGAAGCTTTCTTT
CASSQAKAVEAFF
>-|-|TRBJ1-4|TRBV7-7
TGTGCCAGCAGCCCCACTGGGGACGGACCGAATGAAAAACTGTTTTTT
CASSPTGDGPNEKLFF
>-|-|TRBJ2-7|TRBV15
TGTGCCACCAGCAGTCCGTCGGGGATCGAGCAGTACTTC
CATSSPSGIEQYF
>-|-|TRBJ1-1|TRBV30
TGTGCCTGGAGTGAGGGGGGACTGAACACTGAAGCTTTCTTT
CAWSEGGLNTEAFF
>-|-|TRBJ2-3|TRBV9
TGTGCCAGCAACCCTGGGGGCACAGATACGCAGTATTTT
CASNPGGTDTQYF
>-|-|TRBJ1-1|TRBV7-9
TGTGCCAGCAGCCTCATAAACACTGAAGCTTTCTTT
CASSLINTEAFF
>TRBD1|-|TRBJ1-2|TRBV30
TGTGCCTGGAGCGAAGGGAAACACCTTAGGACAGGTTACTATGGCTACACCTTC
CAWSEGKHLRTGYYGYTF
>TRBD1|-|TRBJ1-6|TRBV19
TGTGCCAGTTTGACAGGGTCAAACAGCGGACCCCTCCACTTT
CASLTGSNSGPLHF
>-|few|TRBJ1-2|TRBV6-1
TGTGCCAGCAGTGCTAATGACGCAGGGCTCTATGGCTACACCTTC
CASSANDAGLYGYTF
>TRBD1|-|TRBJ1-2|TRBV27
TGTGCCAGCAGTTCTACAGGGGGCGCGTATGTGGATGGCTACACCTTC
CASSSTGGAYVDGYTF
>TRBD1|few|TRBJ1-2|TRBV6-1
TGTGCCAGCAGTGAAGGACAGGGGCGGTATGGCTACACCTTC
CASSEGQGRYGYTF
>TRBD1|-|TRBJ1-2|TRBV30
TGTGCCTGGAGTGTAATTGGACAGGGGAATGGCTACACCTTC
CAWSVIGQGNGYTF
>TRBD1|-|TRBJ1-1|TRBV29-1
TGCAGCGGGGGACAGGGGAACACTGAAGCTTTCTTT
CSGGQGNTEAFF
>TRBD2|-|TRBJ2-5|TRBV10-1
TGCGCCAGCAGTGAGGGACGGGGGGTCCAAGAGACCCAGTACTTC
CASSEGRGVQETQYF
>-|-|TRBJ1-4|TRBV30
TGTGCCTGGAGGGGGGTGGGGGCACGGGAAAAACTGTTTTTT
CAWRGVGAREKLFF
>-|-|TRBJ1-5|TRBV19
TGTGCCAGCGACAGTTATAGCAATCAGCCCCAGCATTTT
CASDSYSNQPQHF
>TRBD1|once|TRBJ1-6|TRBV11-2
TGTGCCAGCAGCTTAGTAGGGGGCGAGTCACCCCTCCACTTT
CASSLVGGESPLHF
>TRBD1|-|TRBJ1-4|TRBV4-1
TGCGCCAGCAGCCAAACCATGGGACAGGGAAGGGAAAAACTGTTTTTT
CASSQTMGQGREKLFF
>TRBD2|-|TRBJ2-5|TRBV5-6
TGTGCCAGCAGCCTACCCAGCGGGGGTGAGACCCAGTACTTC
CASSLPSGGETQYF
>-|-|TRBJ2-2|TRBV5-4
TGTGCCAGCAGCTTGGAAAGGGGCACAGGGGAGCTGTTTTTT
CASSLERGTGELFF
>TRBD1|-|TRBJ1-2|TRBV18
TGTGCCAGCTCAGCAATCGCGACCGGGACAGGGGGCGCGGGCTACACCTTC
CASSAIATGTGGAGYTF
>-|-|TRBJ2-3|TRBV6-5
TGTGCCAGCAGTCCCGGCCCTGCTGGAGATACGCAGTATTTT
CASSPGPAGDTQYF
>-|-|TRBJ1-4|TRBV10-2
TGCGCCAGCACCCGCTGGGGTGAAAAACTGTTTTTT
CASTRWGEKLFF
>TRBD1|-|TRBJ1-4|TRBV7-2
TGTGCCAGCAGCTCTAGGGGGCGCATGGGTGAAAAACTGTTTTTT
CASSSRGRMGEKLFF
>-|-|TRBJ1-1|TRBV25-1
TGTGCCAGCAGTGTATCCTTACAGGCACAAGCTTTCTTT
CASSVSLQAQAFF
>-|-|TRBJ2-1|TRBV9
TGTGCCAGCAGCGTAGAGAGTAGCTCCTACAATGAGCAGTTCTTC
CASSVESSSYNEQFF
>TRBD2|-|TRBJ2-1|TRBV19
TGTGCCAGTAGCCTTAGCGGGGGGCGTTACAATGAGCAGTTCTTC
CASSLSGGRYNEQFF
>-|-|TRBJ1-3|TRBV14
TGTGCCAGCAGCCGCTTGAGCTCTGGAAACACCATATATTTT
CASSRLSSGNTIYF
>-|-|TRBJ2-3|TRBV9
TGTGCCAGCAGCGCTCGGGGACTCAACACAGATACGCAGTATTTT
CASSARGLNTDTQYF
>-|-|TRBJ2-2|TRBV10-1
TGCGCCAGCAGTGAGCAACAGGGGAACACCGGGGAGCTGTTTTTT
CASSEQQGNTGELFF
>TRBD1|-|TRBJ2-1|TRBV7-2
TGTGCCAGCAGCCGACAGGGGTCGTCCTACAATGAGCAGTTCTTC
CASSRQGSSYNEQFF
>TRBD1|-|TRBJ2-2|TRBV4-1
TGCGCCAGCAGCCAAGATGAAGGACAGGGTTCCGGGGAGCTGTTTTTT
CASSQDEGQGSGELFF
>-|-|TRBJ1-2|TRBV10-1
TGCGCCAGCAGTGAGTCTACCGGAGGGACCTATGGCTACACCTTC
CASSESTGGTYGYTF
>TRBD1|-|TRBJ1-2|TRBV27
TGTGCCAGCAGTTTGCCAGGACAGGGGATTCGGGGCTACACCTTC
CASSLPGQGIRGYTF
>TRBD1|-|TRBJ1-6|TRBV27
TGTGCCAGCAGTTTGGCGCAGGGGGGAACACCCCTCCACTTT
CASSLAQGGTPLHF
>TRBD2|-|TRBJ2-7|TRBV7-3
TGTGCCAGCAGCTTAGCGGGGGGGAACGCCTACGAGCAGTACTTC
CASSLAGGNAYEQYF
>-|-|TRBJ1-5|TRBV7-4
TGTGCCAGCAGCTTAAAGTTATGGCGGCCATTTTGCAATCAGCCCCAGCATTTT
CASSLKLWRPFCNQPQHF
>TRBD2|-|TRBJ2-3|TRBV5-1
TGCGCCAGCAGCTTGGGGGGGACTAGCGGGCTAGATACGCAGTATTTT
CASSLGGTSGLDTQYF
>-|-|TRBJ2-1|TRBV11-1
TGTGCCAGCAGCCCCCTCGAGGGAGTGCGTGGGTACAATGAGCAGTTCTTC
CASSPLEGVRGYNEQFF
>TRBD1|-|TRBJ2-2|TRBV30
TGTGCCTGGAGTGTACTGGGACAGGGTAGCACCGGGGAGCTGTTTTTT
CAWSVLGQGSTGELFF
>-|medium-sized|TRBJ2-1|TRBV7-9
TGTGCCAGCAGCCCTACCCCCCATGAGCAGTTCTTC
CASSPTPHEQFF
>-|-|TRBJ1-4|TRBV29-1
TGCAGCGTTCCGGACGCCGGTAATGAAAAACTGTTTTTT
CSVPDAGNEKLFF
>-|-|TRBJ2-2|TRBV18
TGTGCCAGCTCACCCCCAGCCACCGGGGAGCTGTTTTTT
CASSPPATGELFF
>-|once|TRBJ1-2|TRBV5-1
TGCGCCAGCAGCTCCCAGGAAAACTATGGCTACACCTTC
CASSSQENYGYTF
>-|once|TRBJ2-4|TRBV5-5
TGTGCCAGCAGCTTGGGGCAGGGTGGAAACATTCAGTACTTC
CASSLGQGGNIQYF
>-|-|TRBJ2-5|TRBV19
TGTGCCAGTAGTTTGTCCCTGGCGGGGGAGACCCAGTACTTC
CASSLSLAGETQYF
>TRBD2|few|TRBJ2-7|TRBV10-3
TGTGCCATCTCGGGCGGGGGGGGCCCCTACGAGCAGTACTTC
CAISGGGGPYEQYF
>-|few|TRBJ2-5|TRBV30
TGTGCCTGCGTAATTGGGGGGCAAGAGACCCAGTACTTC
CACVIGGQETQYF
>-|-|TRBJ2-7|TRBV30
TGTGCCTGGAGTAGGGACTTGAGCTACGAGCAGTACTTC
CAWSRDLSYEQYF
>-|-|TRBJ2-2|TRBV30
TGTGCCTGGAGCGGGGAGCGCTCCGGGGAGCTGTTTTTT
CAWSGERSGELFF
>-|-|TRBJ2-5|TRBV9
TGTGCCAGCGGTCGGGGTCAAGAGACCCAGTACTTC
CASGRGQETQYF
>TRBD1|large|TRBJ2-7|TRBV18
TGTGCCAGCTCACTGGGACAGGGACTCTACGAGCAGTACTTC
CASSLGQGLYEQYF
>-|-|TRBJ2-2|TRBV5-1
TGCGCCAGCAGCCGGACGGGGAACACCGGGGAGCTGTTTTTT
CASSRTGNTGELFF
>-|-|TRBJ1-2|TRBV30
TGTGCCTGGGTAAAGACCTATGGCTACACCTTC
CAWVKTYGYTF
>-|-|TRBJ2-4|TRBV4-1
TGCGCCAGCAGCCATTTGGACGGGGGAAACATTCAGTACTTC
CASSHLDGGNIQYF
>-|few|TRBJ1-3|TRBV6-5
TGTGCCAGCGACGAGAGCTCTGGAAACACCATATATTTT
CASDESSGNTIYF
>-|-|TRBJ2-2|TRBV30
TGTGCCTGGAGTGAAGAAAACACCGGGGAGCTGTTTTTT
CAWSEENTGELFF
>-|-|TRBJ1-1|TRBV30
TGTGCCTGGAGTTGGTCGCAGGGAATGAACACTGAAGCTTTCTTT
CAWSWSQGMNTEAFF